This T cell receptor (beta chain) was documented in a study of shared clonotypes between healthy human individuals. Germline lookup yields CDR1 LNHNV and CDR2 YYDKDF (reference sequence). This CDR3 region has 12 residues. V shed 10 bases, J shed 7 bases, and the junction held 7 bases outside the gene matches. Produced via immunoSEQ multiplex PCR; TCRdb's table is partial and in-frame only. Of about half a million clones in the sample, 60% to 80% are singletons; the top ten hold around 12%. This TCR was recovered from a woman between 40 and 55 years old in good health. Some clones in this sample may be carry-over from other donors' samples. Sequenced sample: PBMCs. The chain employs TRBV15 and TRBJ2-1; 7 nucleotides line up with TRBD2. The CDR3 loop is CASRGRGNEQFF. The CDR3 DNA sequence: TGTGCCAGCCGCGGGAGAGGAAATGAGCAGTTCTTC.